Below, 30 T cell receptor beta chains from the same sample are listed, as sequenced in a study of siplizumab effects on memory and regulatory T cells. Sequencing used immunoSEQ multiplex PCR; TCRdb keeps in-frame clones, though not all of them. The sample comprises approximately 100,000 clones, approximately 91% of which are singletons, and more than 10% rests with the top ten. Sequenced: non-Treg CD4+ T cells sorted from blood. The receptors stem from a human donor in good health.

The chain joins TRBV5-4 to TRBJ2-4; 10 nucleotides align to TRBD2. Germline assignment: CDR1 SGHNT and CDR2 YYREEE (reference sequence). Trimming took 0 bases from V and 0 from J; bases not matched to a gene: 12. This CDR3 region has 20 residues. CDR3 DNA sequence: TGTGCCAGCAGCTTGGCCATCCGGGGGACTAGCGTAATAGCCAAAAACATTCAGTACTTC. As protein: CASSLAIRGTSVIAKNIQYF.

The chain links TRBV6-5 to TRBJ2-5; 10 positions match TRBD1. V was clipped by 7 bases and J by 7 bases; unmatched bases: 12. The CDR3 runs to 15 residues. CDR1 MNHEY and CDR2 SVGAGI come from the germline V gene. The CDR3 sequence is CASTRRTGGTWTQYF. CDR3 nucleotide sequence: TGTGCCAGCACCCGCCGGACAGGGGGGACGTGGACCCAGTACTTC.

This chain connects TRBV4-2 to TRBJ2-7, with a tentative D call TRBD1 (6 bases). Germline loops: CDR1 LGHNA, CDR2 YNFKEQ. This CDR3 comprises 15 residues. V dropped 0 bases and J dropped 6 bases, with 15 bases sitting between them. CDR3 bases: TGTGCCAGCAGCCAAGATTCAGGGGACCGGATCGAGCAGTACTTC. Its protein product is CASSQDSGDRIEQYF.

The sample holds one count of this clone. This sequence joins TRBV7-8 and TRBJ2-1, with D perhaps TRBD1 or TRBD2 (6 bases each). There are 18 residues in the CDR3. Per the germline V gene, CDR1 is SGHVS and CDR2 is FQNEAQ. The germline V and J ends were trimmed by 8 bases and 0 bases, with 23 bases remaining between them. CDR3 nucleotides: TGTGCCAGCGGAGGGGGGCCACTGGGAGTCAGCTCCTACAATGAGCAGTTCTTC. It translates to CASGGGPLGVSSYNEQFF.

The rearrangement uses TRBV21-1 and TRBJ1-6. TRBV21-1 is recorded as a pseudogene. CDR3 length: 13 residues. Written as DNA, the CDR3 is TGTGCCAGCGGACCCCGGATTCGATCACCCCTCCACTTT. Amino acids: CASGPRIRSPLHF.

J is TRBJ1-2 and V is TRBV19; 8 positions match TRBD1. The CDR3 totals 17 residues. Germline V gene sequence: CDR1 LNHDA, CDR2 SQIVND (reference sequence). The V and J ends lost 4 bases and 0 bases, in that order; junction bases with no gene match: 10. The CDR3 is CASSTGTGSSSNYGYTF. CDR3 nucleotide sequence: TGTGCCAGTAGTACTGGGACAGGTAGCTCATCTAACTATGGCTACACCTTC.

V usage is TRBV5-6 and J usage is TRBJ1-2; TRBD1 aligns across 9 bases. The junction had 6 bases not matched to a gene; V was cut back by 4 bases and J by 8 bases. CDR1 and CDR2 (germline): SGHDT, YYEEEE. CDR3 length equals 13 residues. The CDR3 sequence: CASSRDRARGYTF. For the CDR3, the DNA is TGTGCCAGCAGCCGGGACAGGGCTCGGGGCTACACCTTC.

The chain combines TRBV29-1 with TRBJ1-1; a possible D gene is TRBD1 (5 bases). CDR1 and CDR2 (germline): SQVTM, ANQGSEA. The CDR3 sequence is 14 residues long. V lost 7 bases, J lost 3 bases, and 18 bases lay in between. The CDR3 is CSALWGRGYTEAFF. CDR3 sequence (DNA): TGCAGCGCTCTATGGGGCCGGGGCTACACTGAAGCTTTCTTT. The full variable domain, with the rest looked up from reference TRBV29-1 and TRBJ1-1, is SAVISQKPSRDICQRGTSLTIQCQVDSQVTMMFWYRQQPGQSLTLIATANQGSEATYESGFVIDKFPISRPNLTFSTLTVSNMSPEDSSIYLCSALWGRGYTEAFFGQGTRLTVV.

J is TRBJ2-1 and V is TRBV7-6; a weak D match, TRBD2 (6 bases). From germline, CDR1 is SGHVS and CDR2 FNYEAQ. This CDR3 spans 15 amino acids. V lost 0 bases to trimming and J lost 5 bases, with 11 bases between them. CDR3: CASSLAAGRNNEQFF. CDR3 coding DNA: TGTGCCAGCAGCTTAGCAGCGGGCCGAAACAATGAGCAGTTCTTC.

The chain joins TRBV5-1 to TRBJ2-3; weak D call: TRBD1 (6 bases). Germline CDR1 is SGHRS and CDR2 is YFSETQ. The CDR3 has 13 amino acids. Trimming took off 1 base at V and 5 bases at J, with 8 bases between the two ends. The chain's CDR3 is CASSLQGIDTQYF. CDR3 bases: TGCGCCAGCAGCTTGCAGGGGATAGATACGCAGTATTTT.

To note about this clone: The sample holds other DNA sequences that translate to the same CDR3. The chain joins TRBV19 to TRBJ1-5, with 7 bases identical to TRBD1. The CDR3 is made up of 15 amino acids. Trimming cost V 3 bases and J 3 bases; bases outside gene matches: 5. Germline V gene sequence: CDR1 LNHDA, CDR2 SQIVND (reference sequence). CDR3 nucleotides: TGTGCCAGTAGTATTGGAGGGGGCTCCAATCAGCCCCAGCATTTT. It yields the protein CASSIGGGSNQPQHF.

The rearrangement links TRBV9 to TRBJ2-2, with 10 nucleotides matching TRBD2. Germline V lookup: CDR1 SGDLS, CDR2 YYNGEE. Trimming at V came to 0 bases and at J to 3 bases, leaving 5 bases not matched to a gene. This CDR3 region has 17 residues. CDR3 loop: CASSVGLAGYYTGELFF. CDR3 DNA: TGTGCCAGCAGCGTAGGACTAGCGGGCTACTACACCGGGGAGCTGTTTTTT.

The chain couples TRBV12-2 to TRBJ2-5; TRBD2 is the table's D call and was not checked against the DNA. TRBV12-2 is a pseudogene. The CDR3 extends over 10 amino acids. The CDR3 sequence is CASRMESQYF. The CDR3 nucleotides are TGTGCAAGTCGCATGGAGTCCCAGTACTTC.

This rearrangement joins TRBV18 to TRBJ1-1, with D tentatively TRBD1 (5 bases). The V end lost 0 bases, the J end lost 1 base, and 9 bases lay between the germline ends. Germline lookup yields CDR1 KGHSH and CDR2 LQKENI. The CDR3 consists of 15 residues. This CDR3 is CASSPPGGTNTEAFF. In DNA, the CDR3 is TGTGCCAGCTCACCACCCGGGGGTACGAACACTGAAGCTTTCTTT.

The genes are TRBV4-1 and TRBJ2-7, with TRBD2 as a possible D gene (7 bases). Germline V gene lookup returns CDR1 MGHRA and CDR2 YSYEKL. Between the trimmed V and J ends, which lost 3 bases and 2 bases, there was a span of 17 bases. The CDR3 spans 16 residues. CDR3 sequence: CASSQEGGGATYEQYF. In DNA, the CDR3 is TGCGCCAGCAGCCAGGAAGGTGGGGGGGCAACCTACGAGCAGTACTTC.

The V and J genes are TRBV28 and TRBJ1-4, with D possibly being TRBD1 (6 bases). From germline, CDR1 is MDHEN and CDR2 SYDVKM. The CDR3 is 16 amino acids. The V end was cut by 3 bases, the J end by 7 bases, with 18 bases between. Written as DNA, the CDR3 is TGTGCCAGCAGTTTCTCAGGGGAGAGTTCGGTTGAAAAACTGTTTTTT. It encodes CASSFSGESSVEKLFF.

The chain joins TRBV19 to TRBJ2-3; 10 bases line up with TRBD2. The CDR3 spans 14 residues. In germline, CDR1 is LNHDA, CDR2 SQIVND (reference sequence). The V gene end was trimmed by 6 bases and the J gene end by 3 bases; junction bases not matched to a gene: 3. CDR3 loop: CASRLAGGTDTQYF. CDR3 DNA: TGTGCCAGTAGGTTAGCGGGAGGAACAGATACGCAGTATTTT.

The chain combines TRBV5-1 with TRBJ2-3; no definite D call. Germline-derived CDR1 and CDR2 are SGHRS and YFSETQ. This CDR3 has 15 residues. With 0 bases removed from V and 0 bases from J, the gap between germline ends came to 8 bases. The CDR3: CASSLDRGSTDTQYF. CDR3 nucleotide sequence: TGCGCCAGCAGCTTGGACCGTGGGAGCACAGATACGCAGTATTTT.

This clone was counted only a few times. This chain links TRBV5-1 with TRBJ1-6; 7 bases are shared with TRBD1. The CDR3 contains 15 residues. V lost 0 bases to trimming and J lost 7 bases; unmatched junction nucleotides: 4. Germline-derived CDR1 and CDR2 are SGHRS and YFSETQ. The CDR3 reads CASSLGQGANSPLHF. CDR3 sequence (DNA): TGCGCCAGCAGCTTGGGACAGGGTGCCAATTCACCCCTCCACTTT. Full variable domain (outside the CDR3, taken from reference TRBV5-1 and TRBJ1-6): KAGVTQTPRYLIKTRGQQVTLSCSPISGHRSVSWYQQTPGQGLQFLFEYFSETQRNKGNFPGRFSGRQFSNSRSEMNVSTLELGDSALYLCASSLGQGANSPLHFGNGTRLTVT.

The chain links TRBV6-6 to TRBJ1-1; 9 nucleotides match TRBD1. V shed 2 bases, J shed 5 bases, and the junction held 9 bases outside the gene matches. CDR3 length equals 16 residues. Germline lookup yields CDR1 MNHNY and CDR2 SVGAGI (reference sequence). DNA of the CDR3: TGTGCCAGCAGTTACGGGGCCGGACAGGGGATGACTGAAGCTTTCTTT. Translated: CASSYGAGQGMTEAFF.

This chain uses TRBV5-1 with TRBJ2-2; D unclear. Germline-derived CDR1 and CDR2 are SGHRS and YFSETQ. The CDR3 has 15 residues. Trimming took off 4 bases at V and 0 bases at J, with 10 bases between the two ends. This chain's CDR3 is CASSPVDPNTGELFF. The CDR3 region has the DNA TGCGCCAGCAGCCCCGTAGACCCGAACACCGGGGAGCTGTTTTTT.

The chain recombines TRBV6-5 with TRBJ1-3; no clear D. Germline V gene sequence: CDR1 MNHEY, CDR2 SVGAGI. This CDR3 contains 13 residues. V lost 5 bases and J lost 0, with 5 bases in between. CDR3 loop: CASSGISGNTIYF. In DNA form, the CDR3 reads TGTGCCAGCAGTGGGATCTCTGGAAACACCATATATTTT.

Of note for this clone: An end of the junction differs from the germline gene, which may be a read error. The chain combines TRBV7-7 with TRBJ2-7; D gene ambiguous. Germline V CDR1 and CDR2: SSHAT, FNYEAQ (reference sequence). This CDR3 region has 16 residues. Written as DNA, the CDR3 is TGTGCTAGCAGCTTTGTCCCCGGGCCTAGATCCTACGAGCAGTACTTC. Its translation: CASSFVPGPRSYEQYF.

The chain recombines TRBV7-3 with TRBJ2-7, with 12 positions matching TRBD2. Germline V gene data show CDR1 as SGHTA and CDR2 as FQGTGA. This CDR3 spans 15 amino acids. J gave up 6 bases and V 2 bases, and 5 bases lay outside the gene matches. The CDR3, as DNA: TGTGCCAGCAGCTTAGGACTAGCGGGACGGCGCGAGCAGTACTTC. Encoded protein: CASSLGLAGRREQYF.

The J gene is TRBJ2-7, the V gene TRBV18, with unresolved D. Trimming pared 1 base from V and 2 bases from J, leaving 9 bases between. CDR1 KGHSH and CDR2 LQKENI come from the germline V gene. The CDR3 extends over 14 amino acids. The CDR3 reads CASSPQFTTYEQYF. In nucleotides, the CDR3 is TGTGCCAGCTCACCACAGTTCACCACCTACGAGCAGTACTTC.

The chain links TRBV27 to TRBJ2-3; D might be TRBD2 (7 bases). There are 15 residues in the CDR3. Germline CDR1 and CDR2: MNHEY and SMNVEV (reference sequence). V lost 7 bases, J lost 4 bases, and 18 bases lay in between. The CDR3 coding sequence is TGTGCCAGCATGACGTGGGGGGCGGGAGCAGATACGCAGTATTTT. Its protein is CASMTWGAGADTQYF.

The V gene is TRBV30, the J gene TRBJ2-7; 10 nucleotides match TRBD2. The length of the CDR3 is 15 residues. Germline V gene lookup returns CDR1 GTSNPN and CDR2 SVGIG (reference sequence). The trim removed 3 bases at V and 5 bases at J, leaving 10 bases unmatched. The CDR3: CAWRLAGGFSHEQYF. DNA for the CDR3: TGTGCCTGGAGATTAGCGGGAGGCTTTTCCCACGAGCAGTACTTC.

The count of this clone is one. The V call is TRBV27, the J call TRBJ1-4, with unresolved D. The CDR3 has 13 amino acids. From germline, CDR1 is MNHEY and CDR2 SMNVEV (reference sequence). Trimming cost V 3 bases and J 8 bases, with 10 bases left between them. The CDR3 protein is CASSFGVREKLFF. The CDR3 coding sequence is TGTGCCAGCAGTTTTGGTGTAAGAGAAAAACTGTTTTTT.

The rearrangement uses TRBV5-6 and TRBJ1-2; TRBD1 is a possible D gene (6 bases). CDR1 and CDR2 (germline): SGHDT, YYEEEE. Trimming stripped 3 bases from V and 4 bases from J, with 16 bases between. The CDR3 runs 15 residues. The CDR3, as DNA: TGTGCCAGCAGCTCCACGAACCCCAGGGGCTATGGCTACACCTTC. Translating it yields CASSSTNPRGYGYTF.

The V call is TRBV5-1, the J call TRBJ2-2, with 11 bases lining up with TRBD1. This CDR3 has 14 residues. J lost 5 bases, V lost 3 bases, and 0 bases had no gene match. CDR1 and CDR2 (germline): SGHRS, YFSETQ. CDR3 protein: CASSWDRGTGELFF. Written as DNA, the CDR3 is TGCGCCAGCAGCTGGGACAGGGGGACCGGGGAGCTGTTTTTT.